This T cell receptor beta chain was identified during a study of CD8+ T cells in alopecia areata. Study findings and constraints: The link between baseline CD8+ expansion and response remains uncertain with one nonresponder.

Reverse transcription of extracted RNA yielded cDNA, which provided the sequencing template. Profiling relied on immunoSEQ multiplex PCR, and the TCRdb table lists in-frame clones only, not all of them. This sample has around 180,000 clones, with 60% found just once. The count of this clone is one. Its antigen remains unknown. V dropped 7 bases and J dropped 6; count of bases not matched to a gene: 6. The V gene's germline CDR1 is SQVTM and CDR2 ANQGSEA. The CDR3 covers 13 residues. The sample's treatment: oral pan-JAK inhibitor, 5-10 mg twice daily. V is TRBV29-1 and J is TRBJ2-1; TRBD1 agrees at 10 bases. The specimen comprised CD4+ T cells sorted from blood, sampled at week 24, from a patient treated with tofacitinib. This TCR derives from a human donor with alopecia areata. CDR3 in DNA: TGCAGCGCAGACAGGGGGCGGATCAATGAGCAGTTCTTC. Translated, it gives CSADRGRINEQFF.